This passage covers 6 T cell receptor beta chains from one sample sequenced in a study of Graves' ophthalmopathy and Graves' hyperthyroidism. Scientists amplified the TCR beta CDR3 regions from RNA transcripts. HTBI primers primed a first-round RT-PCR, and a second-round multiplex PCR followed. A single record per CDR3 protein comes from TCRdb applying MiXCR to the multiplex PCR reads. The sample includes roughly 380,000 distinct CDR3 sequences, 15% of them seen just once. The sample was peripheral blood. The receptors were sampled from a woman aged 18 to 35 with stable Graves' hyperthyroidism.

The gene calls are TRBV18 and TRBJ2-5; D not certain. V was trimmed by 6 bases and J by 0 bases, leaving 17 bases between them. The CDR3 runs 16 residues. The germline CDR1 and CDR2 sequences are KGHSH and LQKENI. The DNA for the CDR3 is TGTGCCAGCTCTCATTACTCCCCAGAGTACCAAGAGACCCAGTACTTC. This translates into CASSHYSPEYQETQYF.

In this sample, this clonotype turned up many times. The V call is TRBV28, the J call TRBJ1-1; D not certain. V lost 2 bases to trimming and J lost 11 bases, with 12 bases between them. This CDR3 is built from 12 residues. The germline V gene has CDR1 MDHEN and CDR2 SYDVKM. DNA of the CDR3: TGTGCCAGCAGTTTAGACTGGGGAAAGGCTTTCTTT. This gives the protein CASSLDWGKAFF.

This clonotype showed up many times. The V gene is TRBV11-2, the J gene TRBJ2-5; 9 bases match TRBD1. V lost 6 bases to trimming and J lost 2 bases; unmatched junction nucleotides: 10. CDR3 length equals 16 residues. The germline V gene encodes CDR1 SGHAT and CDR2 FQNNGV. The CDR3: CASSRAWDRAQETQYF. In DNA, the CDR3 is TGTGCCAGCAGTCGAGCATGGGACAGGGCTCAAGAGACCCAGTACTTC.

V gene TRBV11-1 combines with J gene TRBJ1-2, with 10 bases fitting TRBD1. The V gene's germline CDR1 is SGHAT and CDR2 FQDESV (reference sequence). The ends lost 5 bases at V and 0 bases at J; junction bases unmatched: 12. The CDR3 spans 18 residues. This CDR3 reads CASSQGQGRPQANYGYTF. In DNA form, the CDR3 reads TGTGCCAGCAGCCAGGGACAGGGGCGCCCGCAGGCTAACTATGGCTACACCTTC.

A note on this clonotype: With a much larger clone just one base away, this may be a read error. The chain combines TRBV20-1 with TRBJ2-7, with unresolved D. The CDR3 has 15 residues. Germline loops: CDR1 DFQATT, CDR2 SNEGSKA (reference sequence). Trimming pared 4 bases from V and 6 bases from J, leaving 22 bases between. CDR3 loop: CSAKQTQVYGVEQYF. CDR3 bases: TGCAGTGCTAAACAGACCCAGGTATATGGCGTCGAGCAGTACTTC.

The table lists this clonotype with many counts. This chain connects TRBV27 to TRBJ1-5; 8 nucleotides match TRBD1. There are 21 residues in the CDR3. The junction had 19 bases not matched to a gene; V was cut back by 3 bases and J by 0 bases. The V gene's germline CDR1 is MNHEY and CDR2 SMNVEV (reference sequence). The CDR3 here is CASSFRAGGRPEPLSNQPQHF. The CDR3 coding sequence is TGTGCCAGCAGTTTCAGAGCAGGGGGCCGACCCGAACCCCTTAGCAATCAGCCCCAGCATTTT.